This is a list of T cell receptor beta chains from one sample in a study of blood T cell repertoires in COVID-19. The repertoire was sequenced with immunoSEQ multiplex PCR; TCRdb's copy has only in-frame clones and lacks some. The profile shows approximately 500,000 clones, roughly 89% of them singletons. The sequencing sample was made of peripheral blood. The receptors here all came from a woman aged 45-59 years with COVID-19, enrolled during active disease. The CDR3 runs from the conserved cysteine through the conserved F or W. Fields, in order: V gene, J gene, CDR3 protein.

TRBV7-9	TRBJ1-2	CASSLARGAGYTF
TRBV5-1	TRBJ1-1	CASSFQGNTEAFF
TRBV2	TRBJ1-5	CASSGQGRQPQHF
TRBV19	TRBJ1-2	CATAPTTGRRGYTF
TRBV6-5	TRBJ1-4	CASIEEANEKLFF
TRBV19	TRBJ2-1	CASSIGLAGATEQFF
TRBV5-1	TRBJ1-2	CASSLGKDREGYTF
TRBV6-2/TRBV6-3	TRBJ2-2	CASSYSNSGGSGELFF
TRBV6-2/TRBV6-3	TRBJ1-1	CASSYQGAMNTEAFF
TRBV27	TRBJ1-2	CASKADRGGGYTF
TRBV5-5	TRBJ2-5	CASSLGLAASETQYF
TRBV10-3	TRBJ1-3	CATLQGSGNTIYF
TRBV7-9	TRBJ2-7	CASSSPEGEEQYF
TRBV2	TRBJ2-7	CASSEAVGQGNEQYF
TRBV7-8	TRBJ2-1	CASSSRVGLAGGTGNEQFF